The present TCR beta chain was sequenced within a study of blood T cell repertoires in COVID-19. Under the authors' procedure: Estimated nucleated cell counts came from reference gene primer amplification. Generated by immunoSEQ multiplex PCR, the TCRdb table keeps only in-frame clones and is missing some. The V and J calls and clone size are taken from that table; D and trimming were inferred from the DNA. The sample yields a few hundred thousand clones, 75% to 85% seen once. This CDR3 contains 14 residues. The germline V gene has CDR1 MRHNA and CDR2 SNTAGT. V was cut by 2 bases and J by 6 bases, with 13 bases left in between.

The sample comprised peripheral blood. J is TRBJ1-1 and V is TRBV6-4; D is perhaps TRBD1 (6 bases). The origin of this receptor is a human donor in a cohort sampled during active COVID-19. The CDR3, as DNA: TGTGCCAGCAGTGACACGAGCAGGGGACCTGAAGCTTTCTTT. Its protein product is CASSDTSRGPEAFF.